These 17 T cell receptor beta chains came from one sample sequenced in a study of T cells in Graves' hyperthyroidism and ophthalmopathy. Amplification of TCR beta CDR3 regions was performed using RNA transcripts as template. During a first-round RT-PCR of the TCR CDR3, the HTBI primer set was used. TCRdb processed the multiplex PCR reads anew with MiXCR; each CDR3 protein has one entry. Here the sample spans hundreds of thousands of distinct CDR3 sequences, around 39% being singletons. Material: blood. The receptors come from a man aged 18 to 29 with Graves' hyperthyroidism.

This clonotype was counted once. The chain is built from TRBV10-3 and TRBJ1-4; the match to TRBD1 covers 7 bases. The CDR3 totals 13 residues. V lost 4 bases to trimming and J lost 8 bases; unmatched junction nucleotides: 4. Germline V gene sequence: CDR1 ENHRY, CDR2 SYGVKD. CDR3 residues: CAISAGGREKLFF. Here the CDR3 DNA reads TGTGCCATCAGTGCAGGGGGGAGGGAAAAACTGTTTTTT.

V usage is TRBV12-3 or TRBV12-4 and J usage is TRBJ1-1, with D uncertain. V was cut by 8 bases and J by 2 bases, with 15 bases left in between. The CDR3 totals 14 residues. CDR3 protein: CASSVRTANTEAFF. The DNA of the CDR3 is TGTGCCAGCTCAGTTCGGACCGCTAACACTGAAGCTTTCTTT.

In its sample, this clonotype was seen a few times. The chain employs TRBV29-1 and TRBJ1-1, with D perhaps TRBD1 (5 bases). Germline-derived CDR1 and CDR2 are SQVTM and ANQGSEA. CDR3 length equals 11 residues. The V end was cut by 6 bases, the J end by 3 bases, with 8 bases between. CDR3 residues: CSVGGDTEAFF. CDR3 DNA: TGCAGCGTCGGGGGGGACACTGAAGCTTTCTTT.

This clonotype was picked up many times. The chain has TRBV15 and TRBJ2-7, with D perhaps matching TRBD1 or TRBD2 (5 bases each). CDR3 size: 16 residues. Germline V gene lookup returns CDR1 LNHNV and CDR2 YYDKDF (reference sequence). Trimming cost V 4 bases and J 3 bases, with 19 bases left between them. The DNA of the CDR3 is TGTGCCACCAGCAACCTCCGGGGCACCCCAATCTACGAGCAGTACTTC. Protein: CATSNLRGTPIYEQYF.

In its sample, this clonotype was seen a few times. This chain uses TRBV2 with TRBJ1-5; 9 bases are shared with TRBD1. CDR1 SNHLY and CDR2 FYNNEI come from the germline V gene. The CDR3 totals 15 residues. After removal of 5 bases from V and 5 bases from J, the junction contained 7 bases not matched to a gene. The CDR3: CASSTSDRGDQPQHF. CDR3 bases: TGTGCCAGCAGTACTTCCGACAGGGGGGATCAGCCCCAGCATTTT.

This sequence joins TRBV14 and TRBJ2-5; TRBD1 is a possible D gene (6 bases). From germline, CDR1 is SGHDN and CDR2 FVKESK. V lost 5 bases, J lost 5 bases, and 12 bases lay in between. The CDR3 contains 13 residues. The CDR3 loop reads CASSAGERETQYF. CDR3 coding DNA: TGTGCCAGCAGCGCAGGGGAAAGGGAGACCCAGTACTTC.

This clonotype came up many times. The gene calls are TRBV7-3 and TRBJ1-5; D is perhaps TRBD1 (5 bases). This CDR3 is built from 16 residues. Germline V gene data show CDR1 as SGHTA and CDR2 as FQGTGA. V shed 0 bases and J shed 5 bases, with 14 bases lying between them. The CDR3 DNA reads as TGTGCCAGCAGCTTAACGGGACGGCGGTTCTATCAGCCCCAGCATTTT. Encoded protein: CASSLTGRRFYQPQHF.

This clonotype was seen only a few times. V is TRBV4-1 and J is TRBJ1-2; D remains unclear. The CDR3 covers 15 residues. Germline CDR1 and CDR2: MGHRA and YSYEKL. V was pared by 1 base and J by 4 bases, with 13 bases between. The CDR3 bases are TGCGCCAGCAGCCAAGCCCCGACACCCTCCTATGGCTACACCTTC. Its protein product is CASSQAPTPSYGYTF.

This sequence joins TRBV7-2 and TRBJ1-1; D is unclear. V shed 4 bases and J shed 8 bases, with 20 bases lying between them. This CDR3 spans 15 amino acids. Germline V gene lookup returns CDR1 SGHTA and CDR2 FQGNSA. This CDR3 is CASSSPTGRREEAFF. The CDR3 DNA reads TGTGCCAGCAGCTCCCCGACGGGGAGGCGGGAGGAAGCTTTCTTT. Together with reference TRBV7-2 and TRBJ1-1, the CDR3 gives the full variable domain: GAGVSQSPSNKVTEKGKDVELRCDPISGHTALYWYRQSLGQGLEFLIYFQGNSAPDKSGLPSDRFSAERTGGSVSTLTIQRTQQEDSAVYLCASSSPTGRREEAFFGQGTRLTVV.

V and J are TRBV29-1 and TRBJ2-2; 7 positions match TRBD2. The CDR3 loop spans 15 amino acids. CDR1 and CDR2 (germline): SQVTM, ANQGSEA. V gave up 2 bases and J gave up 5 bases; unmatched junction bases: 8. CDR3 bases: TGCAGCGTTGAAACTAGCGCTAGACGGACCGGGGAGCTGTTTTTT. Translating it yields CSVETSARRTGELFF.

This clonotype was picked up a small number of times. The chain has TRBV19 and TRBJ2-7, with D possibly called TRBD1 or TRBD2 (5 bases each). From germline, CDR1 is LNHDA and CDR2 SQIVND (reference sequence). Trimming pared 3 bases from V and 0 bases from J, leaving 12 bases between. The CDR3 spans 15 residues. This chain's CDR3 is CASSIVRDGSYEQYF. The CDR3, as DNA: TGTGCCAGTAGTATCGTTCGGGACGGCTCCTACGAGCAGTACTTC.

The J gene is TRBJ2-7, the V gene TRBV10-3, with 12 bases lining up with TRBD2. Germline values: CDR1 ENHRY, CDR2 SYGVKD. J lost 4 bases, V lost 6 bases, and 7 bases had no gene match. The CDR3 totals 15 residues. The CDR3 sequence: CAISPQGTSGYEQYF. The CDR3, as DNA: TGTGCCATCAGCCCACAAGGGACTAGCGGGTACGAGCAGTACTTC.

The chain is built from TRBV30 and TRBJ2-7; D gene ambiguous. There are 12 residues in the CDR3. Germline V lookup: CDR1 GTSNPN, CDR2 SVGIG (reference sequence). The V end lost 0 bases, the J end lost 5 bases, and 8 bases lay between the germline ends. In nucleotides, the CDR3 is TGTGCCTGGAGTGTAATGGACGACGAGCAGTACTTC. Protein: CAWSVMDDEQYF.

As concerns this clonotype: The junction and the germline gene differ at one end; a read error may be behind it. This rearrangement joins TRBV7-3 to TRBJ1-1; possibly TRBD1 for D (5 bases). CDR1 is SGHTA and CDR2 is FQGTGA in the germline V gene. There are 14 residues in the CDR3. The CDR3 DNA reads as TGTGCCAGCAGCTCATCAGGGAGGTCGGGTGAAACTTTCTTT. It codes for CASSSSGRSGETFF.

With regard to this clonotype: A much larger clone lies a single base off, so this may be a read error. The V call is TRBV10-3, the J call TRBJ1-2, with D possibly being TRBD1 (6 bases). Germline CDR1 reads ENHRY; CDR2 reads SYGVKD. V dropped 3 bases and J dropped 6 bases, with 11 bases sitting between them. This CDR3 region has 13 residues. The chain's CDR3 is CAISEGGSHGYTF. CDR3 in DNA: TGTGCCATCAGTGAAGGGGGGAGTCATGGCTACACCTTC.

This chain links TRBV12-3 or TRBV12-4 with TRBJ1-5; D gene unclear. V was clipped by 5 bases and J by 9 bases, with 5 bases between them. CDR3 length: 10 residues. The CDR3 sequence: CASSDGPQHF. CDR3 nucleotide sequence: TGTGCCAGCAGTGACGGGCCCCAGCATTTT.

This clonotype has only one observation. The chain has TRBV10-2 and TRBJ1-2; D remains ambiguous. The CDR3 runs 17 residues. The V end lost 3 bases, the J end lost 7 bases, and 24 bases lay between the germline ends. Germline loops: CDR1 WSHSY, CDR2 SAAADI. The CDR3 nucleotides are TGCGCCAGCAGTGAAGGCAGTTTAGGCGGTCAGTTATTTGGCTACACCTTC. This translates into CASSEGSLGGQLFGYTF.